This entry concerns a single T cell receptor beta chain. The ends lost 6 bases at V and 2 bases at J; junction bases unmatched: 6. CDR3 length: 15 residues. CDR1 is LNHDA and CDR2 is SQIVND in the germline V gene (reference sequence). In the original workflow: Cell counts per sample came from amplifying reference gene primers. The repertoire was sequenced with immunoSEQ multiplex PCR; TCRdb's copy has only in-frame clones and lacks some. V, J and clone size derive from that table, while D and trimming were established from the DNA sequence. Among roughly 250,000 clones listed, 82% were seen once. The source of the sample is a study of blood T cell repertoires in COVID-19. Turning to the study itself: From the United States, Italy and Spain came samples of acute and convalescent COVID-19.

J is TRBJ1-4 and V is TRBV19, with 7 nucleotides matching TRBD1. This sequence originates from a woman of 80 years or more with active or convalescent COVID-19. The specimen was peripheral blood. The DNA of the CDR3 is TGTGCCAGTAGCCATCCGGGACAGACTAATGAAAAACTGTTTTTT. It translates to CASSHPGQTNEKLFF.